This record concerns one T cell receptor (beta chain) sequence. Its antigen is not identified. This CDR3 has 12 residues. Trimming took 10 bases from V and 8 from J, leaving 14 bases between them. Germline V lookup: CDR1 WNHNN, CDR2 SYGVQD (reference sequence). The sample is drawn from a study of cytomegalovirus exposure and HLA in healthy donors. General study points: A highly shared variant cluster was judged a likely technical artifact. The authors later found most CMV-associated TCR beta chains appeared HLA-restricted.

The donors comprised healthy bone marrow donors. 13 Jbeta primers and 60 Vbeta primers were used for the PCR. Only in-frame clones appear in the TCRdb table, and some are missing; sequencing was by immunoSEQ multiplex PCR. The sample holds about 160,000 clones, 77% seen once. J is TRBJ1-4 and V is TRBV10-1; D is unclear. The source of this sequence is a woman aged 40 to 50 in good health and CMV-seropositive. The material sequenced was PBMCs. The CDR3 protein is CATKDLTEKLFF. CDR3 sequence (DNA): TGCGCCACCAAGGATCTGACAGAAAAACTGTTTTTT.